The rows below give T cell receptor beta chains drawn from one sample of a study of neurological immune-mediated disorders. Each CDR3 protein is one row after TCRdb ran MiXCR on the 5' RACE reads. The table has 47,000 or so distinct CDR3 sequences, 10% seen once; the top ten hold about 1.5%. The source material was PBMCs. The receptor source for this set is a woman aged 40 to 50 in good health. Both conserved end residues are part of each CDR3. A D gene is named only where the DNA matches it firmly. Some rows have no size entry. The others give once, few or many, or a class for an expanded clone.

D: TRBD2; V: TRBV29-1; length: 14; size: many; J: TRBJ2-3; DNA: TGCAGCGTTGTGGCTAGCGGTTCTTGGGATACGCAGTATTTT; CDR3: CSVVASGSWDTQYF
D: .; V: TRBV5-1; length: 15; size: many; J: TRBJ2-7; DNA: TGCGCCAGCAGCACCGGTGGAACGAGCTCCTACGAGCAGTACTTC; CDR3: CASSTGGTSSYEQYF
D: .; V: TRBV4-3; length: 14; size: many; J: TRBJ2-7; DNA: TGCGCCAGCAGCCAAGGGACAGCCGCCTACGAGCAGTACTTC; CDR3: CASSQGTAAYEQYF
D: .; V: TRBV10-3; length: 13; size: many; J: TRBJ2-2; DNA: TGTGCCATCAGGGCCCCGGACCGCGGGGAGCTGTTTTTT; CDR3: CAIRAPDRGELFF
D: .; V: TRBV3-1; length: 16; size: many; J: TRBJ2-5; DNA: TGTGCCAGCAGCCAAGAGGGGTGGCCGGGGTTTGAAACCCAGTACTTC; CDR3: CASSQEGWPGFETQYF
D: TRBD2; V: TRBV4-3; length: 16; size: many; J: TRBJ2-3; DNA: TGCGCCAGCAGCCGCCAACGACTAGCGGTCACAGATACGCAGTATTTT; CDR3: CASSRQRLAVTDTQYF
D: .; V: TRBV4-2; length: 17; size: many; J: TRBJ2-1; DNA: TGTGCCAGCAGCCCCCGCCGCGGAGGGGAAGAGTACAATGAGCAGTTCTTC; CDR3: CASSPRRGGEEYNEQFF
D: .; V: TRBV12-5; length: 10; size: many; J: TRBJ2-1; DNA: TGTGCCCCCGGGGGCAATGAGCAGTTCTTC; CDR3: CAPGGNEQFF
D: TRBD1; V: TRBV5-5; length: 13; size: many; J: TRBJ1-1; DNA: TGTGCCAGCAGTTCCAGGGGGAGCACTGAAGCTTTCTTT; CDR3: CASSSRGSTEAFF
D: .; V: TRBV5-1; length: 15; size: .; J: TRBJ2-1; DNA: TGCGCCAGCAGCTTGGGCATCCAGCGGTTGAATGAGCAGTTCTTC; CDR3: CASSLGIQRLNEQFF
D: .; V: TRBV3-1; length: 16; size: many; J: TRBJ2-5; DNA: TGTGCCAGCACTATCCTAAAGGGGGGCTACCAAGAGACCCAGTACTTC; CDR3: CASTILKGGYQETQYF
D: TRBD2; V: TRBV7-2; length: 20; size: many; J: TRBJ2-3; DNA: TGTGCCAGCAGCTTACGCCCCCTCGGGGGACTAGCGGATCTATCAGATACGCAGTATTTT; CDR3: CASSLRPLGGLADLSDTQYF
D: TRBD2; V: TRBV4-3; length: 14; size: many; J: TRBJ2-3; DNA: TGCGCCAGCAGCCGACTAGCAGGCACAGATACGCAGTATTTT; CDR3: CASSRLAGTDTQYF
D: .; V: TRBV2; length: 13; size: many; J: TRBJ2-7; DNA: TGTGCCAGCAGTGATAGGCAGCCCTACGAGCAGTACTTC; CDR3: CASSDRQPYEQYF
D: TRBD2; V: TRBV9; length: 15; size: many; J: TRBJ2-1; DNA: TGTGCCAGCAGCGTAGTTCTAGCGGGAGTGGGCGAGCAGTTCTTC; CDR3: CASSVVLAGVGEQFF
D: TRBD1; V: TRBV20-1; length: 15; size: many; J: TRBJ2-2; DNA: TGCAGTGCTAGAGCTCACCGGGACAGGGCTGGGGAGCTGTTTTTT; CDR3: CSARAHRDRAGELFF
D: .; V: TRBV7-2; length: 17; size: many; J: TRBJ2-5; DNA: TGTGCCAGCAGCTTAGAAGGTCCTTGGGCTGGGGGAGAGACCCAGTACTTC; CDR3: CASSLEGPWAGGETQYF
D: TRBD2; V: TRBV12-3/TRBV12-4; length: 18; size: many; J: TRBJ2-1; DNA: TGTGCCAGCAGTTTAATAGCGGGTCCGAGGAGGGACGACAATGAGCAGTTCTTC; CDR3: CASSLIAGPRRDDNEQFF
D: .; V: TRBV5-1; length: 16; size: many; J: TRBJ1-1; DNA: TGCGCCAGCAGCTTGGCAGTTTCAGGGATGAACACTGAAGCTTTCTTT; CDR3: CASSLAVSGMNTEAFF
D: TRBD1; V: TRBV5-1; length: 16; size: many; J: TRBJ2-5; DNA: TGCGCCAGCAGCTTGGCATCTCGGGACAGGGGAGAGACCCAGTACTTC; CDR3: CASSLASRDRGETQYF
D: .; V: TRBV20-1; length: 12; size: many; J: TRBJ1-2; DNA: TGCAGTGCTGGATACCGGGACAATGGCTACACCTTC; CDR3: CSAGYRDNGYTF
D: TRBD1; V: TRBV29-1; length: 14; size: .; J: TRBJ1-2; DNA: TGCAGCGTTGTTTTGACAGGGAAAATCTATGGCTACACCTTC; CDR3: CSVVLTGKIYGYTF
D: TRBD1; V: TRBV20-1; length: 16; size: many; J: TRBJ2-6; DNA: TGCAGTGCAGGGACAGGGGGCACTTCTGGGGCCAACGTCCTGACTTTC; CDR3: CSAGTGGTSGANVLTF
D: .; V: TRBV7-2; length: 14; size: many; J: TRBJ2-1; DNA: TGTGCCAGCAGCTGGAAGGGGTACGGGGATGAGCAGTTCTTC; CDR3: CASSWKGYGDEQFF
D: TRBD1; V: TRBV20-1; length: 17; size: many; J: TRBJ1-1; DNA: TGCAGTGCTAGGAACAGGGGGCTACGCCGTATGAACACTGAAGCTTTCTTT; CDR3: CSARNRGLRRMNTEAFF
D: .; V: TRBV12-3/TRBV12-4; length: 12; size: many; J: TRBJ2-3; DNA: TGTGCCAGCAGTTTAGCGGGAGATACGCAGTATTTT; CDR3: CASSLAGDTQYF
D: .; V: TRBV10-3; length: 13; size: many; J: TRBJ1-3; DNA: TGTGCCATCAGTGAGTCTGGGGGAAACACCATATATTTT; CDR3: CAISESGGNTIYF
D: .; V: TRBV6-5; length: 15; size: many; J: TRBJ1-4; DNA: TGTGCCAGCAGTTACTCTGGACAGTACGGCGAAAAACTGTTTTTT; CDR3: CASSYSGQYGEKLFF
D: TRBD1; V: TRBV4-3; length: 13; size: .; J: TRBJ2-7; DNA: TGCGCCAGCAGCCAAGACAGGGGGTACGAGCAGTACTTC; CDR3: CASSQDRGYEQYF
D: TRBD1; V: TRBV6-2/TRBV6-3; length: 15; size: many; J: TRBJ1-2; DNA: TGTGCCAGCAGTAATACAGGGACAGGCGTCTATGGCTACACCTTC; CDR3: CASSNTGTGVYGYTF
D: .; V: TRBV20-1; length: 12; size: many; J: TRBJ2-3; DNA: TGCAGTGCTAGCGGGAGCACAGATACGCAGTATTTT; CDR3: CSASGSTDTQYF
D: .; V: TRBV20-1; length: 14; size: many; J: TRBJ2-7; DNA: TGCAGTGCTAGATTGGCTAGCGAACCCTACGAGCAGTACTTC; CDR3: CSARLASEPYEQYF
D: TRBD1; V: TRBV6-6; length: 16; size: many; J: TRBJ1-1; DNA: TGTGCCAGCAGCCCGGATTTAACAGGGGGGGGGTCTGAAGCTTTCTTT; CDR3: CASSPDLTGGGSEAFF
D: .; V: TRBV7-3; length: 14; size: many; J: TRBJ2-3; DNA: TGTGCCAGCAGCATGACAGCTAGCACAGATACGCAGTATTTT; CDR3: CASSMTASTDTQYF
D: .; V: TRBV6-5; length: 16; size: .; J: TRBJ2-2; DNA: TGTGCCAGCAGTTACACAACCCCCCGGAGAACCGGGGAGCTGTTTTTT; CDR3: CASSYTTPRRTGELFF
D: .; V: TRBV12-3/TRBV12-4; length: 13; size: many; J: TRBJ2-5; DNA: TGTGCCAGCAGTCTCCGGGGTGTTGAGGCCCAGTACTTC; CDR3: CASSLRGVEAQYF
D: TRBD2; V: TRBV20-1; length: 15; size: many; J: TRBJ2-1; DNA: TGCAGTGCTAGACGGGCTAGCGGGGGGGACAATGAGCAGTTCTTC; CDR3: CSARRASGGDNEQFF
D: .; V: TRBV7-8; length: 19; size: many; J: TRBJ1-2; DNA: TGTGCCAGCAGCTTAGCGATGGCAGGGAGTTCCGCTGGCTTCTATGGCTACACCTTC; CDR3: CASSLAMAGSSAGFYGYTF
D: TRBD1; V: TRBV20-1; length: 13; size: many; J: TRBJ2-7; DNA: TGCAGTGCTGGGACAGGGTCAACCTACGAGCAGTACTTC; CDR3: CSAGTGSTYEQYF
D: .; V: TRBV10-3; length: 12; size: many; J: TRBJ2-1; DNA: TGTGCCATCAGTTTGGAGGAAAATGAGCAGTTCTTC; CDR3: CAISLEENEQFF
D: .; V: TRBV20-1; length: 13; size: .; J: TRBJ2-7; DNA: TGCAGTGCCCCGCCATTGGGCTCCTACGAGCAGTACTTC; CDR3: CSAPPLGSYEQYF
D: .; V: TRBV10-1; length: 13; size: many; J: TRBJ2-7; DNA: TGCGCCAGCAGTGAGACAGGGATAGGCGAGCAGTACTTC; CDR3: CASSETGIGEQYF
D: .; V: TRBV10-3; length: 15; size: few; J: TRBJ1-1; DNA: TGTGCCATCAGTGGGATAGACAGAGGAGGAACTGAAGCTTTCTTT; CDR3: CAISGIDRGGTEAFF
D: .; V: TRBV9; length: 13; size: many; J: TRBJ1-6; DNA: TGTGCCAGCAGCGCCCAGGGTAATTCACCCCTCCACTTT; CDR3: CASSAQGNSPLHF
D: TRBD1; V: TRBV6-6; length: 15; size: many; J: TRBJ1-2; DNA: TGTGCCAGCACCCACGGGGGACAGCCCGTCTATGGCTACACCTTC; CDR3: CASTHGGQPVYGYTF
D: .; V: TRBV15; length: 14; size: many; J: TRBJ2-7; DNA: TGTGCCACCAGCAGAGGACTTGTTCCTTGGGAGCAGTACTTC; CDR3: CATSRGLVPWEQYF
D: TRBD2; V: TRBV4-2; length: 16; size: many; J: TRBJ2-7; DNA: TGTGCCAGCAGCCAAGACGAACTAGCGGTGGGTTACGAGCAGTACTTC; CDR3: CASSQDELAVGYEQYF
D: TRBD1; V: TRBV20-1; length: 14; size: many; J: TRBJ1-2; DNA: TGCAGTGCTAAACAGGGGGCGCAGGGCTATGGCTACACCTTC; CDR3: CSAKQGAQGYGYTF
D: .; V: TRBV29-1; length: 12; size: many; J: TRBJ2-3; DNA: TGCAGCGTTGATGGCGGAAGGGGGACGCAGTATTTT; CDR3: CSVDGGRGTQYF
D: .; V: TRBV4-1; length: 13; size: many; J: TRBJ2-7; DNA: TGCGCCAGCAGCCTCAAGGGGGGGTACGAGCAGTACTTC; CDR3: CASSLKGGYEQYF
D: TRBD2; V: TRBV9; length: 15; size: many; J: TRBJ2-1; DNA: TGTGCCAGCAGCGTTAGCGGGGGGGCGGGCAATGAGCAGTTCTTC; CDR3: CASSVSGGAGNEQFF
D: .; V: TRBV20-1; length: 15; size: .; J: TRBJ2-1; DNA: TGCAGTGCTAGTCCTAGCTGTGGGCTATACAATGAGCAGTTCTTC; CDR3: CSASPSCGLYNEQFF
D: TRBD1; V: TRBV20-1; length: 15; size: many; J: TRBJ1-4; DNA: TGCAGTGCTAGAGAAGTAGGGGGCCCTAATGAAAAACTGTTTTTT; CDR3: CSAREVGGPNEKLFF
D: .; V: TRBV5-1; length: 14; size: many; J: TRBJ2-1; DNA: TGCGCCAGCAGCCCTTATAGTACCAACAATGAGCAGTTCTTC; CDR3: CASSPYSTNNEQFF
D: .; V: TRBV4-2; length: 15; size: many; J: TRBJ1-5; DNA: TGTGCCAGCAGCCAAGACCCATATAGCAATCAGCCCCAGCATTTT; CDR3: CASSQDPYSNQPQHF
D: TRBD1; V: TRBV5-1; length: 16; size: many; J: TRBJ1-2; DNA: TGCGCCAGCAGCCCCTCTGGACAGGGGGCTTCAGTTGGCTACACCTTC; CDR3: CASSPSGQGASVGYTF
D: .; V: TRBV29-1; length: 10; size: many; J: TRBJ1-1; DNA: TGCAGCGTCCTCCGGGCTGAAGCTTTCTTT; CDR3: CSVLRAEAFF
D: .; V: TRBV7-2; length: 11; size: many; J: TRBJ2-7; DNA: TGTGCCAGCAGCCCGACGACTAACCTGTACTTC; CDR3: CASSPTTNLYF
D: .; V: TRBV7-8; length: 11; size: .; J: TRBJ1-6; DNA: TGTGCCAGCAGCTTCGGTTCACCCCTCCACTTT; CDR3: CASSFGSPLHF